Presented here are 19 T cell receptor beta chains from one specimen sequenced in a study of shared clonotypes between healthy human individuals. Some clones are missing from TCRdb's copy, which holds only in-frame ones; the method was immunoSEQ multiplex PCR. Of about 2.2 million clones listed, roughly 95% are singletons. Cells designated naive CD8 were CD45RO-negative and were positively selected for CCR7, with terminally differentiated effector memory CD45RA+ cells excluded. The sample comprised naive CD8+ T cells from PBMCs. The origin of the receptors is a man aged 18 to 29 in good health. Some clones in this sample may be carry-over from other donors' samples.

The chain links TRBV5-1 to TRBJ2-1, with 7 bases lining up with TRBD1. Germline trimming cut 0 bases from V and 6 bases from J; bases unmatched to any gene: 3. CDR1 and CDR2 (germline): SGHRS, YFSETQ. This CDR3 has 14 amino acids. Here the CDR3 DNA reads TGCGCCAGCAGCTTGGGGGGACAGAGCAATGAGCAGTTCTTC. This translates into CASSLGGQSNEQFF.

The chain carries TRBV28 and TRBJ2-1, with D maybe TRBD2 (6 bases). This CDR3 has 14 residues. CDR1 is MDHEN and CDR2 is SYDVKM in the germline V gene. V was cut by 7 bases and J by 9 bases, with 19 bases left in between. CDR3 in DNA: TGTGCCAGCACTCCGATTCCCGGGAGCGGTGAGCAGTTCTTC. Its protein is CASTPIPGSGEQFF.

This chain joins TRBV7-2 and TRBJ2-7; D gene uncertain. V was clipped by 1 base and J by 3 bases, with 16 bases between them. Germline V lookup: CDR1 SGHTA, CDR2 FQGNSA. This CDR3 spans 16 amino acids. The CDR3 DNA is TGTGCCAGCAGCTTAGATCTCAGCGCGTTTCTCTACGAGCAGTACTTC. Residues: CASSLDLSAFLYEQYF.

V is TRBV27 and J is TRBJ1-5; tentatively, D is TRBD1 (6 bases). Between the trimmed V and J ends, which lost 2 bases and 4 bases, there was a span of 12 bases. CDR1 is MNHEY, CDR2 SMNVEV, per germline (reference sequence). The CDR3 contains 15 residues. CDR3 nucleotide sequence: TGTGCCAGCAGTTTAGATGGACAGAGGAATCAGCCCCAGCATTTT. This translates into CASSLDGQRNQPQHF.

V usage is TRBV7-9 and J usage is TRBJ2-1; D is perhaps TRBD1 or TRBD2 (5 bases each). Germline assignment: CDR1 SEHNR and CDR2 FQNEAQ (reference sequence). The CDR3 totals 14 residues. The V and J ends lost 11 bases and 2 bases respectively, with 16 bases between them. Here the CDR3 DNA reads TGTGCCGGGGGTTTGTCCAGTACCTACAATGAGCAGTTCTTC. Translating gives CAGGLSSTYNEQFF. Filled out from reference TRBV7-9 and TRBJ2-1, the complete variable domain reads DTGVSQNPRHKITKRGQNVTFRCDPISEHNRLYWYRQTLGQGPEFLTYFQNEAQLEKSRLLSDRFSAERPKGSFSTLEIQRTEQGDSAMYLCAGGLSSTYNEQFFGPGTRLTVL.

The J gene is TRBJ1-1, the V gene TRBV7-8, with a possible D match to TRBD1 (5 bases). V lost 1 base, J lost 2 bases, and 14 bases lay in between. Germline V CDR1 and CDR2: SGHVS, FQNEAQ. The length of the CDR3 is 16 residues. CDR3 in amino acids: CASSLGHRLANTEAFF. CDR3 DNA sequence: TGTGCCAGCAGCTTAGGTCACAGGCTCGCCAACACTGAAGCTTTCTTT.

This chain connects TRBV27 to TRBJ2-3; no definite D call. CDR3 length: 13 residues. Germline-derived CDR1 and CDR2 are MNHEY and SMNVEV (reference sequence). V lost 6 bases, J lost 1 base, and 8 bases lay in between. As DNA, the CDR3 is TGTGCCAGCAGGCTTCCCCGCACAGATACGCAGTATTTT. As protein: CASRLPRTDTQYF.

The rearrangement links TRBV7-9 to TRBJ2-5; the D is unclear. From germline, CDR1 is SEHNR and CDR2 FQNEAQ (reference sequence). Trimming removed 4 bases from V and 2 bases from J, with 14 bases in between. The CDR3 has 15 amino acids. Here the CDR3 reads CASSSTRQAQETQYF. Here the CDR3 DNA reads TGTGCCAGCAGCTCCACACGGCAGGCTCAAGAGACCCAGTACTTC.

The gene calls are TRBV5-1 and TRBJ2-1; TRBD1 or TRBD2 may be the D gene (5 bases each). Trimming took off 6 bases at V and 9 bases at J, with 13 bases between the two ends. The CDR3 consists of 12 residues. Germline V lookup: CDR1 SGHRS, CDR2 YFSETQ. DNA of the CDR3: TGCGCCAGCACCTGGGACCGCCTTGAGCAGTTCTTC. Its protein product is CASTWDRLEQFF. Full variable domain (remainder filled in from reference TRBV5-1 and TRBJ2-1): KAGVTQTPRYLIKTRGQQVTLSCSPISGHRSVSWYQQTPGQGLQFLFEYFSETQRNKGNFPGRFSGRQFSNSRSEMNVSTLELGDSALYLCASTWDRLEQFFGPGTRLTVL.

The genes are TRBV7-9 and TRBJ2-7; 8 positions agree with TRBD1. The germline V gene has CDR1 SEHNR and CDR2 FQNEAQ (reference sequence). V lost 4 bases to trimming and J lost 5 bases; unmatched junction nucleotides: 10. The CDR3 totals 15 residues. In DNA, the CDR3 is TGTGCCAGCAGCTCGACAGGGGAAGGTTTTGACGAGCAGTACTTC. Translation: CASSSTGEGFDEQYF.

The chain employs TRBV28 and TRBJ1-4; 8 bases fit TRBD1. CDR3 size: 14 residues. In germline, CDR1 is MDHEN, CDR2 SYDVKM. The J segment lost 8 bases and the V segment lost 3 bases, leaving 5 bases of the junction unmatched. In nucleotides, the CDR3 is TGTGCCAGCAGTTTTATGGACAGGGAAGAAAAACTGTTTTTT. This codes for CASSFMDREEKLFF.

This chain connects TRBV5-4 to TRBJ1-3; 12 positions match TRBD1. This CDR3 has 15 residues. V was clipped by 3 bases and J by 4 bases; unmatched bases: 2. Germline V gene lookup returns CDR1 SGHNT and CDR2 YYREEE (reference sequence). The CDR3 loop is CASSSGTGGGNTIYF. The DNA of the CDR3 is TGTGCCAGCAGCTCCGGGACAGGGGGCGGAAACACCATATATTTT.

This chain joins TRBV4-3 and TRBJ2-7, with D perhaps TRBD1 (6 bases). The V gene lost 1 base and the J gene lost 0 bases, with 10 bases spanning the gap. The CDR3 totals 15 residues. CDR1 LGHNA and CDR2 YSLEER come from the germline V gene. DNA of the CDR3: TGCGCCAGCAGCCAAGGCGCAGGGGTCTCCTACGAGCAGTACTTC. Its translation is CASSQGAGVSYEQYF.

Points on this clone: Additional DNA sequences in this sample encode the identical CDR3. This sequence joins TRBV29-1 and TRBJ2-7; D possibly corresponds to TRBD1 (5 bases). Germline lookup yields CDR1 SQVTM and CDR2 ANQGSEA. The CDR3 sequence is 13 residues long. Trimming removed 1 base at V and 0 bases at J, with 7 bases between. CDR3 sequence reads: CSVEAGNSYEQYF. The CDR3 DNA is TGCAGCGTTGAAGCAGGGAACTCCTACGAGCAGTACTTC.

This chain links TRBV28 with TRBJ2-5; 9 bases are shared with TRBD1. The ends lost 5 bases at V and 13 bases at J; junction bases unmatched: 11. The CDR3 runs 13 residues. In germline, CDR1 is MDHEN, CDR2 SYDVKM. This CDR3 is CASSPWDRASWYF. The CDR3 DNA follows: TGTGCCAGCAGTCCTTGGGACAGGGCGTCATGGTACTTC.

The V gene is TRBV6-1, the J gene TRBJ2-1; no firm D call. Per germline, CDR1 MNHNS and CDR2 SASEGT. The CDR3 covers 11 residues. The ends were cut back, 8 bases at V and 9 bases at J, with 11 bases in the middle. Written as DNA, the CDR3 is TGTGCCAGCGGGGATCGGGCTGAGCAGTTCTTC. This sequence encodes CASGDRAEQFF.

This rearrangement joins TRBV25-1 to TRBJ2-1; TRBD1 matches at 12 bases. This CDR3 region has 15 residues. Looked up from germline, CDR1 is MGHDK and CDR2 is SYGVNS. J gave up 9 bases and V 3 bases, and 6 bases lay outside the gene matches. The CDR3 sequence is CASSDGDRGPGEQFF. DNA for the CDR3: TGTGCCAGCAGTGATGGGGACAGGGGGCCTGGTGAGCAGTTCTTC.

The V gene is TRBV28, the J gene TRBJ1-3; D is uncertain. The germline V and J ends were trimmed by 5 bases and 2 bases, with 19 bases remaining between them. This CDR3 region has 17 residues. Germline V CDR1 and CDR2: MDHEN, SYDVKM. The CDR3 nucleotides read TGTGCCAGCAGTCACCCGAACCTATCGGAGGCTGGAAACACCATATATTTT. It encodes CASSHPNLSEAGNTIYF.

This clone is a singleton in its sample. Additional DNA sequences in this sample encode the identical CDR3. This rearrangement joins TRBV5-1 to TRBJ2-3; unclear D gene. The CDR3 has 14 amino acids. V lost 1 base, J lost 1 base, and 7 bases lay in between. Germline CDR1 SGHRS, CDR2 YFSETQ. The CDR3 DNA reads TGCGCCAGCAGCTTGAAGGCAGGCACAGATACGCAGTATTTT. Amino acid sequence: CASSLKAGTDTQYF.